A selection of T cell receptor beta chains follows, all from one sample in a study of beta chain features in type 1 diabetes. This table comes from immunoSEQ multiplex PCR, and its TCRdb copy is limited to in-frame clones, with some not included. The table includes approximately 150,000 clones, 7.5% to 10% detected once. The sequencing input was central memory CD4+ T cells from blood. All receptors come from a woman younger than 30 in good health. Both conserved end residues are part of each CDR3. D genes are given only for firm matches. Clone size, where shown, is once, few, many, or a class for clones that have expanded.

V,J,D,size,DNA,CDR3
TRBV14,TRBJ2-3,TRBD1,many,TGTGCCAGCAGCCATATCTTCGCAGGGGGCCAAGATACGCAGTATTTT,CASSHIFAGGQDTQYF
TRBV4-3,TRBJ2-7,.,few,TGCGCCAGCAGCCAAGGTGGCGGGGACCCCTACGAGCAGTACTTC,CASSQGGGDPYEQYF
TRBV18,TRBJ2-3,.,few,TGTGCCAGCTCACCATTGGTACAGTCAGATACGCAGTATTTT,CASSPLVQSDTQYF
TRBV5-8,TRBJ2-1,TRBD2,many,TGTGCCAGCAGCTTGGTAGCTCTAGCGGCTTACAATGAGCAGTTCTTC,CASSLVALAAYNEQFF
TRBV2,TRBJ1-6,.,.,TGTGCCAGCGGCTTGGGGGGGGCCTATAATTCACCCCTCCACTTT,CASGLGGAYNSPLHF
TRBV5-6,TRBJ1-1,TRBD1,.,TGTGCCAGCAGCTACTGGACAGGGAGAGGCACTGAAGCTTTCTTT,CASSYWTGRGTEAFF
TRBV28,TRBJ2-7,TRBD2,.,TGTGCCAGCAGTTTCTTCGGGACTAGCGGCTACGAGCAGTACTTC,CASSFFGTSGYEQYF
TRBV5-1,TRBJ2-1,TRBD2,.,TGCGCCAGCAGCGAAGGACTAGCGGGGGTTAATGAGCAGTTCTTC,CASSEGLAGVNEQFF
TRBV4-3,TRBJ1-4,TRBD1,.,TGCGCCAGCAGCCTTGGACAGGGTCGGCAAAAACTGTTTTTT,CASSLGQGRQKLFF
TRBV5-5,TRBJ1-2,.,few,TGTGCCAGCACCTTGACGCCGACGGGAAACTATGGCTACACCTTC,CASTLTPTGNYGYTF
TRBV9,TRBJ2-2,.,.,TGTGCCAGCAGCGTAGAACTCACCGGGGAGCTGTTTTTT,CASSVELTGELFF
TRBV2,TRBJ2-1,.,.,TGTGCCAGCGCCCCGGACAAGCAGACCCTTAATGAGCAGTTCTTC,CASAPDKQTLNEQFF
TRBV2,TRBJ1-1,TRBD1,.,TGTGCCAGCAGTGGGCGGACAGGGGGCGGCACTGAAGCTTTCTTT,CASSGRTGGGTEAFF
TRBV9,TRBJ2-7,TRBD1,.,TGTGCCAGCAACGGACAGGGGGCTACCGAGCAGTACTTC,CASNGQGATEQYF
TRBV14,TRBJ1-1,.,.,TGTGCCAGCAGCCAAGGAAGCCCGGGGTGGATCACTGAAGCTTTCTTT,CASSQGSPGWITEAFF
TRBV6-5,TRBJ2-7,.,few,TGTGCCAGCAGTTCCGGGAACTCCTACGAGCAGTACTTC,CASSSGNSYEQYF
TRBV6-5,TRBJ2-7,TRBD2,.,TGTGCCAGCAGTCCCCAGGGCGGGAGGGCCTACGAGCAGTACTTC,CASSPQGGRAYEQYF
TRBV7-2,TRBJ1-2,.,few,TGTGCCAGCTCACTGGGGCGCAGGGTCGACTATGGCTACACCTTC,CASSLGRRVDYGYTF
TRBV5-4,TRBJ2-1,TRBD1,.,TGTGCCAGCAGCTTGGGGACAGGGACCTACAATGAGCAGTTCTTC,CASSLGTGTYNEQFF
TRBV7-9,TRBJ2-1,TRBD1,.,TGTGCCAGCAGCCGGTGGCGGACAGGGATTGACAATGAGCAGTTCTTC,CASSRWRTGIDNEQFF
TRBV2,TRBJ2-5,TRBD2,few,TGTGCCAGCAGTGTGGATGGGACTAGCGGGGGCCAAGAGACCCAGTACTTC,CASSVDGTSGGQETQYF
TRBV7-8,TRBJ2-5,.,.,TGTGCCAGCAGCTTAGCTAGCGGAAACCAAGAGACCCAGTACTTC,CASSLASGNQETQYF
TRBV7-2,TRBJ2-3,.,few,TGTGCCAGCAGCTTAGGGGCAGCAGATACGCAGTATTTT,CASSLGAADTQYF
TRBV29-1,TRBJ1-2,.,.,TGCAGCGCCAAGGGGGATGGCTACACCTTC,CSAKGDGYTF
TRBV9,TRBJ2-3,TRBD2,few,TGTGCCAGCAGCGTACAAAGCGGGAGAGCCGATACGCAGTATTTT,CASSVQSGRADTQYF
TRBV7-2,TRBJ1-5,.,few,TGTGCCAGCAGCCAAGGAGATCGACCCCAGCATTTT,CASSQGDRPQHF
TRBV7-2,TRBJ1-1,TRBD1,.,TGTGCCAGCAGCTTAGTCGGGACAGCGGTTCTAGCTTTCTTT,CASSLVGTAVLAFF
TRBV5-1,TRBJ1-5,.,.,TGCGCCAGCAGCTTGGACTTAAATCAGCCCCAGCATTTT,CASSLDLNQPQHF
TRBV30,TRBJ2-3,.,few,TGTGCCTGGAGTGCCGGCGGAGATACGCAGTATTTT,CAWSAGGDTQYF
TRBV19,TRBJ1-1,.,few,TGTGCCAGTAGGGAGGGCACTGAAGCTTTCTTT,CASREGTEAFF
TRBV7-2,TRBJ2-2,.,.,TGTGCCAGCCGCGTGCGTGGGCCCTCCAACACCGGGGAGCTGTTTTTT,CASRVRGPSNTGELFF
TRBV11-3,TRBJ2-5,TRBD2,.,TGTGCCAGCAGTAGCGGGGGGGCAGAGACCCAGTACTTC,CASSSGGAETQYF
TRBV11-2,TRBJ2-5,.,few,TGTGCCAGCAGCTCTTACAGGGAAGAGACCCAGTACTTC,CASSSYREETQYF
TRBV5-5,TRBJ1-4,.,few,TGTGCCAGCAGCTTTTTATTGGGAGCTGAAAAACTGTTTTTT,CASSFLLGAEKLFF
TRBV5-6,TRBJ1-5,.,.,TGTGCCAGCAGCTTGCCGAGGCGGGGGTCCGGAGGCAATCAGCCCCAGCATTTT,CASSLPRRGSGGNQPQHF
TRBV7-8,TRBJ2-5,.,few,TGTGCCAGCAGCCAGGGGGGCCGATTAGAGACCCAGTACTTC,CASSQGGRLETQYF
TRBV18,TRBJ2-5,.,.,TGTGCCAGCTCACCACCGCAGGCCACCAAGATAATAACCCAGTACTTC,CASSPPQATKIITQYF
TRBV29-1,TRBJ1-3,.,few,TGCAGCGTTGAAGATAGCCACTCTGGAAACACCATATATTTT,CSVEDSHSGNTIYF
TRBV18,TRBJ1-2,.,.,TGTGCCAGCTCACCACCGTCCCAGAACTATGGCTACACCTTC,CASSPPSQNYGYTF
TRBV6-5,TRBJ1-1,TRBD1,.,TGTGCCAGCAGACCGGACAGGGAGAACACTGAAGCTTTCTTT,CASRPDRENTEAFF
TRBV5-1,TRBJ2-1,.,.,TGCGCCAGCAACCCCAAGGGGGGGCTATCCTACAATGAGCAGTTCTTC,CASNPKGGLSYNEQFF
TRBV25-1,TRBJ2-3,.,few,TGTGCCAGCAGTGCTCAAATTGCGGATACGCAGTATTTT,CASSAQIADTQYF